A single sample gave rise to the 2 T cell receptor beta chains below, sequenced in a study of cytomegalovirus exposure and HLA in healthy donors. The PCR contained 60 Vbeta and 13 Jbeta primers. The method was immunoSEQ multiplex PCR; TCRdb's version includes in-frame clones alone and lacks a portion of them. Here the sample spans about 130,000 clones, about two thirds being singletons. The sample was PBMCs. The receptors were sampled from a woman aged 55 to 70 in good health and CMV-seropositive.

The chain joins TRBV7-2 to TRBJ2-7, with no clear D. Germline CDR1 SGHTA, CDR2 FQGNSA. V shed 3 bases and J shed 2 bases, with 11 bases lying between them. The CDR3 sequence is 14 residues long. CDR3 sequence: CASSFGPVTYEQYF. The CDR3 DNA reads as TGTGCCAGCAGCTTCGGTCCGGTTACCTACGAGCAGTACTTC.

The chain joins TRBV6-5 to TRBJ1-1; D call uncertain. This CDR3 comprises 13 residues. V lost 7 bases, J lost 4 bases, and 13 bases lay in between. Per germline, CDR1 MNHEY and CDR2 SVGAGI. CDR3 DNA: TGTGCCAGCACCTTTTCCGAGGGCACTGAAGCTTTCTTT. Amino acids: CASTFSEGTEAFF.